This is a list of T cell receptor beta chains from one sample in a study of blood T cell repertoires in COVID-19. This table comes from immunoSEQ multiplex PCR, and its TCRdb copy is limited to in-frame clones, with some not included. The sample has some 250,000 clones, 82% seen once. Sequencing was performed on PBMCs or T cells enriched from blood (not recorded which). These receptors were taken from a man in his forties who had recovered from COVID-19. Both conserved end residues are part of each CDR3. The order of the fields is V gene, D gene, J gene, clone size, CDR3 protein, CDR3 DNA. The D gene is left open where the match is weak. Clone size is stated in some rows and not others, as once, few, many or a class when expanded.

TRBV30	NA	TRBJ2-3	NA	CALGVRARGSTDTQYF	TGTGCCTTGGGGGTTCGTGCCCGGGGGAGCACAGATACGCAGTATTTT
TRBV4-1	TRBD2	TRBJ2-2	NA	CASSRTSGGTGELFF	TGCGCCAGCAGCCGCACTAGCGGGGGTACCGGGGAGCTGTTTTTT
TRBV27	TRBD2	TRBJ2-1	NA	CASSFRLGLAMNEQFF	TGTGCCAGCAGTTTCCGCTTGGGACTAGCAATGAATGAGCAGTTCTTC
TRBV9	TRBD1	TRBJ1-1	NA	CASRQTGGTEAFF	TGTGCCAGCAGACAAACAGGGGGCACTGAAGCTTTCTTT
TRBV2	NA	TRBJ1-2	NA	CASSESGFGRNYGYTF	TGTGCCAGCAGTGAAAGCGGGTTCGGAAGAAACTATGGCTACACCTTC
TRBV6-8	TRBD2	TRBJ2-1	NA	CASSRLAVHNEQFF	TGTGCCAGCAGTCGACTAGCGGTTCACAATGAGCAGTTCTTC
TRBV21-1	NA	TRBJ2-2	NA	CASRTDRNTGELFF	TGTGCCAGCCGGACAGACCGAAACACCGGGGAGCTGTTTTTT
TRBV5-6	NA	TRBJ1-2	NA	CASSPTDSNYGYTF	TGTGCCAGCAGCCCCACAGATTCTAACTATGGCTACACCTTC
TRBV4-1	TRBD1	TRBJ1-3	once	CASSFWAGQGNTIYF	TGCGCCAGCAGCTTCTGGGCGGGACAGGGAAACACCATATATTTT
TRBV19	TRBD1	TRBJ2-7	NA	CASNDRAVDEQYF	TGTGCCAGTAACGACAGGGCTGTGGACGAGCAGTACTTC
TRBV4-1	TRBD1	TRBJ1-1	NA	CASSRIQGQTEAFF	TGCGCCAGCAGCCGAATACAGGGGCAAACTGAAGCTTTCTTT
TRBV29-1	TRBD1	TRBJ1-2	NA	CSVNRGLYGYTF	TGCAGCGTGAACAGGGGGCTATATGGCTACACCTTC
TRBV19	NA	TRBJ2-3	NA	CASSHLGQYRDTQYF	TGTGCCAGTAGCCACCTTGGACAGTATCGGGATACGCAGTATTTT
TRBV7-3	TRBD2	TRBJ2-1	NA	CASSSIGGIYYNEQFF	TGTGCCAGCAGCTCGATCGGGGGGATATACTACAATGAGCAGTTCTTC
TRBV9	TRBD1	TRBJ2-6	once	CASSVGGDRVDGANVLTF	TGTGCCAGCAGCGTAGGGGGAGACAGGGTGGATGGGGCCAACGTCCTGACTTTC
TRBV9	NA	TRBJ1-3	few	CASSRGVVSAGNTIYF	TGTGCCAGCAGCCGGGGAGTAGTCAGCGCTGGAAACACCATATATTTT
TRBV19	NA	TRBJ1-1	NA	CATSVSRATEAFF	TGTGCCACTTCTGTAAGCCGCGCCACTGAAGCTTTCTTT
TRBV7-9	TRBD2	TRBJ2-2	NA	CASSFRLAVTGELFF	TGTGCCAGCAGCTTTCGACTAGCGGTCACCGGGGAGCTGTTTTTT
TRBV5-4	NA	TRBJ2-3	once	CASSLGDTDTQYF	TGTGCCAGCAGCTTGGGCGACACAGATACGCAGTATTTT
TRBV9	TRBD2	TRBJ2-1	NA	CASSDSGRGNEQFF	TGTGCCAGCAGTGATAGCGGGAGAGGGAATGAGCAGTTCTTC
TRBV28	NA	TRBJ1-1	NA	CASSPRGNTEAFF	TGTGCCAGCAGTCCCCGGGGGAACACTGAAGCTTTCTTT
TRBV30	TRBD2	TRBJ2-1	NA	CAWSARTSGRQFF	TGTGCCTGGAGTGCCCGGACTAGCGGAAGACAGTTCTTC
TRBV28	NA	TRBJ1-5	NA	CASSPGGGQSNQPQHF	TGTGCCAGCAGTCCCGGGGGGGGGCAGAGCAATCAGCCCCAGCATTTT
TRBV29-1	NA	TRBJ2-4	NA	CSGSTGTQNIQYF	TGCAGCGGCTCCACCGGGACTCAAAACATTCAGTACTTC
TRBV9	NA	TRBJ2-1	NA	CASRAGGTGGGSYNEQFF	TGTGCCAGCAGGGCTGGAGGGACAGGCGGGGGATCCTACAATGAGCAGTTCTTC
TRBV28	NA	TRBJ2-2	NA	CASSLPGSTGELFF	TGTGCCAGCAGTTTACCCGGGAGTACCGGGGAGCTGTTTTTT
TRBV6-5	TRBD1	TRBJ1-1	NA	CASSRDRGANTEAFF	TGTGCCAGCAGTCGGGACAGGGGGGCGAACACTGAAGCTTTCTTT
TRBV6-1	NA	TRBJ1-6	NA	CASSDGAGRSPSEPLHF	TGTGCCAGCAGTGACGGGGCGGGGAGGAGTCCCTCGGAGCCCCTCCACTTT
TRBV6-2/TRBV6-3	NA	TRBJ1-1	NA	CASSYGQQNTEAFF	TGTGCCAGCAGTTACGGGCAGCAGAACACTGAAGCTTTCTTT
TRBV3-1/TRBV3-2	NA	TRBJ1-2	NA	CASSQGSGYTF	TGTGCCAGCAGCCAAGGGAGCGGCTACACCTTC
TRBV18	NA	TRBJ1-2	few	CASKSQGPDGYTF	TGTGCCAGCAAGTCACAGGGCCCTGATGGCTACACCTTC
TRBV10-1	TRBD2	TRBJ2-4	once	CASSTTSGKNIQYF	TGCGCCAGCAGTACGACTAGCGGGAAAAACATTCAGTACTTC
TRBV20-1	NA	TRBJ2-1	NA	CSARRGYEQFF	TGCAGTGCTAGAAGGGGGTATGAGCAGTTCTTC
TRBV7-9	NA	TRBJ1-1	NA	CASSPRAAGSAEAFF	TGTGCCAGCAGCCCGAGGGCGGCGGGTTCGGCTGAAGCTTTCTTT
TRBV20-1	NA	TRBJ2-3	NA	CSASRGTEDTDTQYF	TGCAGTGCTAGTAGAGGGACTGAAGACACAGATACGCAGTATTTT
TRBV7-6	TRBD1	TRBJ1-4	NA	CASSLGRDSADEKLFF	TGTGCCAGCAGCTTAGGAAGGGACAGTGCCGATGAAAAACTGTTTTTT
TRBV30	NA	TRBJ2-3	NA	CAWSVGVPATDTQYF	TGTGCCTGGAGTGTAGGGGTGCCTGCCACAGATACGCAGTATTTT
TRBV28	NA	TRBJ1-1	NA	CASSYGFTFF	TGTGCCAGCAGTTACGGGTTTACTTTCTTT
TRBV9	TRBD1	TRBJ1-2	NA	CASSALDRPYGYTF	TGTGCCAGCAGCGCACTGGACAGGCCCTATGGCTACACCTTC
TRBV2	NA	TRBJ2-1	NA	CASSEALTGEQFF	TGTGCCAGCAGTGAAGCGCTGACTGGTGAGCAGTTCTTC
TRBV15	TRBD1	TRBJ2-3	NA	CATSLGTGTDTQYF	TGTGCCACCAGCCTTGGGACAGGGACAGATACGCAGTATTTT
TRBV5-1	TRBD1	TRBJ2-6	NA	CASSLGQGTIPGANVLTF	TGCGCCAGCAGCCTAGGACAGGGTACAATCCCTGGGGCCAACGTCCTGACTTTC
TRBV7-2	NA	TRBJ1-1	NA	CASSGGLGTEAFF	TGTGCCAGCAGCGGGGGACTGGGCACTGAAGCTTTCTTT
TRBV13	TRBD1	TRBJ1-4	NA	CASSSLQGGSPNEKLFF	TGTGCCAGCAGCTCTCTCCAGGGGGGCTCACCCAATGAAAAACTGTTTTTT
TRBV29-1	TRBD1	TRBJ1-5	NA	CSVGEGGQPQHF	TGCAGCGTTGGGGAAGGGGGCCAGCCCCAGCATTTT
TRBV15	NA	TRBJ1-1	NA	CATSKRATEAFF	TGTGCCACCAGTAAGAGGGCCACTGAAGCTTTCTTT
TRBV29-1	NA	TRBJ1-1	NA	CSYWGGPNTEAFF	TGCAGCTACTGGGGAGGGCCGAACACTGAAGCTTTCTTT
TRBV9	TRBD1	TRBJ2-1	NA	CASSTGTGIYEQFF	TGTGCCAGCAGCACCGGGACAGGGATTTATGAGCAGTTCTTC
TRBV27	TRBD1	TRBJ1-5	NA	CASSQGQGNQPQHF	TGTGCCAGCAGCCAGGGACAGGGCAATCAGCCCCAGCATTTT
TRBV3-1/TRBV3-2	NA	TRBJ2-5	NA	CASSQGLTGIETQYF	TGTGCCAGCAGCCAAGGGCTGACAGGAATAGAGACCCAGTACTTC
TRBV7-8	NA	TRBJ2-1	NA	CASSLKRVAIREDEQFF	TGTGCCAGCAGCTTGAAGAGGGTAGCGATACGAGAGGATGAGCAGTTCTTC
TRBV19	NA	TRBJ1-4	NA	CASSTQGTEKLFF	TGTGCCAGTAGTACACAGGGTACTGAAAAACTGTTTTTT
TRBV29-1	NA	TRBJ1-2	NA	CSVEQNYGYTF	TGCAGCGTTGAACAGAACTATGGCTACACCTTC
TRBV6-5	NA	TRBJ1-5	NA	CASRQGTDQPQHF	TGTGCCAGCAGACAGGGTACCGATCAGCCCCAGCATTTT
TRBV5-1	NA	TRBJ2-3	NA	CASSLDGFADTQYF	TGCGCCAGCAGCTTGGACGGGTTCGCAGATACGCAGTATTTT
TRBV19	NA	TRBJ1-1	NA	CASSIRAGGRNTEAFF	TGTGCCAGTAGTATAAGGGCTGGCGGGAGGAACACTGAAGCTTTCTTT
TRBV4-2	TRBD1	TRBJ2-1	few	CASSQQAGGNEQFF	TGTGCCAGCAGCCAACAGGCAGGGGGCAATGAGCAGTTCTTC
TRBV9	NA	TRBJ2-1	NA	CASSGHNEQFF	TGTGCCAGCAGCGGGCACAATGAGCAGTTCTTC
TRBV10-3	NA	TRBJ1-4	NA	CAISDRQDEKLFF	TGTGCCATCAGTGACAGGCAGGATGAAAAACTGTTTTTT